This T cell receptor (beta chain) was retrieved from a study of shared clonotypes between healthy human individuals. Profiled with immunoSEQ multiplex PCR; TCRdb holds only in-frame clones, not every one. The table records about 2 million clones, over 85% of them present only once. The donor population consisted of healthy HIV-negative adults with no recent acute infections or vaccinations. This TCR derives from a man in his late teens or twenties in good health. The source material was naive CD4+ T cells sorted from blood. The sample's subset: CD45RA+ positively selected.

As DNA, the CDR3 is TGTGCCAGCAGTTCTCGGACAGGAGGCTCACCCCTCCACTTT. This encodes CASSSRTGGSPLHF. V usage is TRBV6-5 and J usage is TRBJ1-6; 7 nucleotides align to TRBD1. The V gene's germline CDR1 is MNHEY and CDR2 SVGAGI. Germline trimming cut 4 bases from V and 10 bases from J; bases unmatched to any gene: 7. CDR3 size: 14 residues.